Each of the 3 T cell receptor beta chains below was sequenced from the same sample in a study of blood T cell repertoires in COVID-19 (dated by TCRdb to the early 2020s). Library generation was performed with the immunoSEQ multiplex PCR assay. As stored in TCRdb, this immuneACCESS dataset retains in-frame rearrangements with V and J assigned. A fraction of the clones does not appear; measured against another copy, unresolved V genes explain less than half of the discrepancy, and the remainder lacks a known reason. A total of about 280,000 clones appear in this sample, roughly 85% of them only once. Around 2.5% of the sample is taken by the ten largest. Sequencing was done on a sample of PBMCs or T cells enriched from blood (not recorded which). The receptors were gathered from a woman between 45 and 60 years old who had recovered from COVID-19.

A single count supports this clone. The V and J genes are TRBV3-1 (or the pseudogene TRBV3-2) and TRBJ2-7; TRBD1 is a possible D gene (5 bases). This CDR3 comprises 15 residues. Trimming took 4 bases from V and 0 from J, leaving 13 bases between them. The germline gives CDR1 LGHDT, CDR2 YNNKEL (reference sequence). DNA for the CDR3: TGTGCCAGCAGCCTCGGACACCAGAGCTCCTACGAGCAGTACTTC. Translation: CASSLGHQSSYEQYF.

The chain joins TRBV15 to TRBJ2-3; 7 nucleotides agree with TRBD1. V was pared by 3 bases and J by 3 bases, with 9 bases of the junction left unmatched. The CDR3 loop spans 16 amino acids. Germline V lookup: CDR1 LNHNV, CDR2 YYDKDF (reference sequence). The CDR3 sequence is CATSRTGQLRTDTQYF. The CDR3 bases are TGTGCCACCAGCAGGACGGGACAGTTAAGAACAGATACGCAGTATTTT.

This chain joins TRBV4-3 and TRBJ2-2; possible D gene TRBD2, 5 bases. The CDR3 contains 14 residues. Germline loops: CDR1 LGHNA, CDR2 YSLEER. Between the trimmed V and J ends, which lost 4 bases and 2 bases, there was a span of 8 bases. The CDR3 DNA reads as TGCGCCAGCAGCCCAGCGGAAAACACCGGGGAGCTGTTTTTT. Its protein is CASSPAENTGELFF.